This T cell receptor beta chain is from a study of shared clonotypes between healthy human individuals. Whole-study findings and limits: A generally larger estimated richness was seen in naive subsets than in memory subsets. Naive CD4 clonotypes were shared across a handful of donors at around 5.4%.

The authors split each subset's genomic DNA evenly across several immunoSEQ plates. Using immunoSEQ multiplex PCR, the repertoire was profiled, and TCRdb retains in-frame clones only, with some absent. The table shows some 1 million clones, with roughly 75% occurring only once. Germline-derived CDR1 and CDR2 are SGHAT and FQNNGV. The CDR3 totals 14 residues. Worth noting for this clone: Its specificity is unknown. The junction and the germline gene differ at one end; a read error may be behind it.

Splitting the CD4+ cells yielded a CD45RA+ naive subset and a CD45RA-negative memory subset. This sequence was found in a man younger than 35 in good health. This chain uses TRBV11-2 with TRBJ1-1, with a weak D call TRBD1 (6 bases). The sequenced sample consisted of memory CD4+ T cells sorted from blood. Subset reported: CD45RA-negative fraction. CDR3 DNA sequence: TGTGCCAGCAGGTTAGTCCGGGGGCCCACTGAAGCTTTCTTT. Translation: CASRLVRGPTEAFF.